These 5 T cell receptor beta chains share one sample of origin, sequenced in a study of T cell clones after liver transplantation. Generated by immunoSEQ multiplex PCR, the TCRdb table keeps only in-frame clones and is missing some. The sample has more than 95,000 clones, around 84% seen once. Material: CD4+ T cells from blood, obtained around 44 months after liver transplant. The receptors stem from a human patient who received a liver transplant. Some T cells may be graft donor cells.

The chain carries TRBV21-1 and TRBJ2-7; TRBD1 is the table's D call, not checked against the DNA. TRBV21-1 has pseudogene status. CDR3 length: 20 residues. CDR3 bases: TGTGCCAGCAGCCCCAAACCCGCACCCAGGGGGCGGGAAAAGCGCTACGAGCAGTACTTC. It encodes CASSPKPAPRGREKRYEQYF.

The J gene is TRBJ2-3, the V gene TRBV19; D is unclear. This CDR3 comprises 17 residues. The V gene lost 3 bases and the J gene lost 2 bases, with 18 bases spanning the gap. Germline V gives CDR1 LNHDA, CDR2 SQIVND (reference sequence). Here the CDR3 DNA reads TGTGCCAGTAGTATGAGAGGAGATGTGGGGTTCACAGATACGCAGTATTTT. Its protein product is CASSMRGDVGFTDTQYF.

The chain is built from TRBV7-2 and TRBJ1-4, with D hard to call. Germline CDR1 is SGHTA and CDR2 is FQGNSA. Trimming removed 5 bases at V and 5 bases at J, with 12 bases between. The CDR3 covers 14 residues. As DNA, the CDR3 is TGTGCCAGCAGCCAAGGAGGCCCCAATGAAAAACTGTTTTTT. Protein: CASSQGGPNEKLFF.

This clone showed up just once. The chain couples TRBV7-8 to TRBJ2-2; 10 bases fit TRBD2. CDR3 length equals 17 residues. V dropped 2 bases and J dropped 0; count of bases not matched to a gene: 3. Germline CDR1 is SGHVS and CDR2 is FQNEAQ. The CDR3: CASSLRSGGANTGELFF. The CDR3, as DNA: TGTGCCAGCAGCTTAAGAAGCGGGGGGGCGAACACCGGGGAGCTGTTTTTT.

This chain connects TRBV10-3 to TRBJ2-1; D may be TRBD1 (5 bases). The CDR3 consists of 14 residues. V was cut by 0 bases and J by 10 bases, with 13 bases left in between. Germline loops: CDR1 ENHRY, CDR2 SYGVKD. The CDR3 DNA follows: TGTGCCATCAGTGAGTCAGGAAGGGGTGGCGAGCAGTTCTTC. Residues: CAISESGRGGEQFF.